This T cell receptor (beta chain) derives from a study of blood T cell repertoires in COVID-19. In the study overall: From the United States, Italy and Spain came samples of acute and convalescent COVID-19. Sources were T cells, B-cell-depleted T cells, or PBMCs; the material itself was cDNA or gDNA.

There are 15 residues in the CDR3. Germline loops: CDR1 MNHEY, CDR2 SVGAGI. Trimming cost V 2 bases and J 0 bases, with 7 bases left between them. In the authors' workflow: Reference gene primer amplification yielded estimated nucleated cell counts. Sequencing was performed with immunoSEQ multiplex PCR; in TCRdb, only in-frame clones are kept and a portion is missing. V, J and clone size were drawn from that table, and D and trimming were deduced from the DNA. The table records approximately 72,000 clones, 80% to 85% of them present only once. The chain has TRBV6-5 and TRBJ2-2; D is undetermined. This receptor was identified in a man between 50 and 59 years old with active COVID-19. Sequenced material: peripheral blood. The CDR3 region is CASSYTVTNTGELFF. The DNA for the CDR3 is TGTGCCAGCAGTTACACAGTGACGAACACCGGGGAGCTGTTTTTT.